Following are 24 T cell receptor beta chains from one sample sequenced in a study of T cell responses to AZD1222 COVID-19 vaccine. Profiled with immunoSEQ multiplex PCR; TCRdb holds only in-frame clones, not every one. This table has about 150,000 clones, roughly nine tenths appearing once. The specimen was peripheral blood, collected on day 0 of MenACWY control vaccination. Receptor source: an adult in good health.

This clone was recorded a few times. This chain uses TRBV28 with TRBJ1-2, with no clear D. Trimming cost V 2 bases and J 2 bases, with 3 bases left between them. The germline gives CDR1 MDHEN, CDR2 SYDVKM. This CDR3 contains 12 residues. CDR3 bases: TGTGCCAGCAGTTTACAAAACTATGGCTACACCTTC. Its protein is CASSLQNYGYTF.

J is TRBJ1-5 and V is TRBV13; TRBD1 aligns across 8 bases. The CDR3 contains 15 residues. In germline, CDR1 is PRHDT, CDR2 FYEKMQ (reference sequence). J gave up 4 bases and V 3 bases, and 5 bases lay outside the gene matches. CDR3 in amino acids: CASSFGQGGNQPQHF. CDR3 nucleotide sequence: TGTGCCAGCAGCTTCGGACAGGGTGGAAATCAGCCCCAGCATTTT.

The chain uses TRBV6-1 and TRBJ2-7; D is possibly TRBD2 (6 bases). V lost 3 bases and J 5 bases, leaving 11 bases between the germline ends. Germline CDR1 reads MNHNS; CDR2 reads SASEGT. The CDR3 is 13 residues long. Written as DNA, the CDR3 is TGTGCCAGCAGTGATCGGTCGGGGGACGAGCAGTACGTC. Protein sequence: CASSDRSGDEQYV.

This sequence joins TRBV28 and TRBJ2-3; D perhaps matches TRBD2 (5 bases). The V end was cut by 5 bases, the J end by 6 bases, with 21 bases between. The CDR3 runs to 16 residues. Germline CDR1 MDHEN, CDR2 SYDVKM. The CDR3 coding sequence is TGTGCCAGCAGTCCAGGACTGGGCCTAGAGAGGGATACGCAGTATTTT. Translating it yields CASSPGLGLERDTQYF.

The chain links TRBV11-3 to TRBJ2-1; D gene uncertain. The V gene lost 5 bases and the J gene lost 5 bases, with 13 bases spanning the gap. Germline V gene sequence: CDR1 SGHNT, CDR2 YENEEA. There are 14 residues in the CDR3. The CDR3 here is CASSENRGDNEQFF. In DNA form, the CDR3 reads TGTGCCAGCAGCGAAAATAGAGGAGACAATGAGCAGTTCTTC.

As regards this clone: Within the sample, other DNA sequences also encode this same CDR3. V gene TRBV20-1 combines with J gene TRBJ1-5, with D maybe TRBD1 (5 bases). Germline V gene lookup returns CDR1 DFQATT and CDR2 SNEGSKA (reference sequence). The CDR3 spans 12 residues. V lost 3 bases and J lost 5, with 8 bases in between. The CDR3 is CSASSGDQPQHF. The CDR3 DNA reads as TGCAGTGCTAGTTCGGGGGATCAGCCCCAGCATTTT.

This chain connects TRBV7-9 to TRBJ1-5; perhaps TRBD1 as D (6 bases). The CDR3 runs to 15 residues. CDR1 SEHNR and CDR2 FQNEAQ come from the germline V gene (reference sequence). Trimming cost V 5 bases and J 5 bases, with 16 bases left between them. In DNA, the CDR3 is TGTGCCAGCAGCACTCTAGAGGGACAAGATCAGCCCCAGCATTTT. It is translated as CASSTLEGQDQPQHF. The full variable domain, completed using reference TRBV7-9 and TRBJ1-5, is DTGVSQNPRHKITKRGQNVTFRCDPISEHNRLYWYRQTLGQGPEFLTYFQNEAQLEKSRLLSDRFSAERPKGSFSTLEIQRTEQGDSAMYLCASSTLEGQDQPQHFGDGTRLSIL.

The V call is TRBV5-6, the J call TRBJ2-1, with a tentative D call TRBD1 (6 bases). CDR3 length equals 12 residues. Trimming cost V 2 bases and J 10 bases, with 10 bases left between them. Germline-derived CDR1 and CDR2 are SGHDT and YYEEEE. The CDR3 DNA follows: TGTGCCAGCAGCTTACCACAGGGAGAGCAGTTCTTC. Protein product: CASSLPQGEQFF.

The CDR3: CASSLQDLTEAFF. The CDR3 DNA follows: TGTGCCAGCAGTTTACAGGATCTCACTGAAGCTTTCTTT. The chain couples TRBV2 to TRBJ1-1; TRBD1 is a possible D gene (5 bases). The V end lost 5 bases, the J end lost 4 bases, and 11 bases lay between the germline ends. There are 13 residues in the CDR3. Germline V gene data show CDR1 as SNHLY and CDR2 as FYNNEI.

DNA of the CDR3: TGTGCCAGCAGCGCCCAGGGACAGGGGGTTGGCTACACCTTC. Amino acid sequence: CASSAQGQGVGYTF. The rearrangement links TRBV9 to TRBJ1-2, with 11 bases that match TRBD1. Germline V CDR1 and CDR2: SGDLS, YYNGEE. V lost 3 bases and J lost 7; bases outside the gene matches: 5. This CDR3 region has 14 residues. Together with reference TRBV9 and TRBJ1-2, the CDR3 gives the full variable domain: DSGVTQTPKHLITATGQRVTLRCSPRSGDLSVYWYQQSLDQGLQFLIQYYNGEERAKGNILERFSAQQFPDLHSELNLSSLELGDSALYFCASSAQGQGVGYTFGSGTRLTVV.

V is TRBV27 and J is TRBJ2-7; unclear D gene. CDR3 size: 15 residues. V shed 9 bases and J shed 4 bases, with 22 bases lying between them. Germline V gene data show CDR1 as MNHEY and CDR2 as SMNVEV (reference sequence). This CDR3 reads CARHPTTWLGYEQYF. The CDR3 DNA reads TGTGCCAGACATCCTACAACGTGGCTCGGATACGAGCAGTACTTC.

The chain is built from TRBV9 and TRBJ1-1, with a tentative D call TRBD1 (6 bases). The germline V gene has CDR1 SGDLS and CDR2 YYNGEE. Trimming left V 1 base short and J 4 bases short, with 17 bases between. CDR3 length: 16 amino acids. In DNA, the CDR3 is TGTGCCAGCAGCGTAACTGGGGGCGCGGTGCTCACTGAAGCTTTCTTT. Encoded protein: CASSVTGGAVLTEAFF.

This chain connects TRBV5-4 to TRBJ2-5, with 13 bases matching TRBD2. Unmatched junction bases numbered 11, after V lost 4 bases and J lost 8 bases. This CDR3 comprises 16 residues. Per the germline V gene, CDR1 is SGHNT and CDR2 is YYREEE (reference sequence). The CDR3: CASSPSRTSGGETQYF. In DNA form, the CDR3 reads TGTGCCAGCAGCCCCAGTAGGACTAGCGGGGGAGAAACCCAGTACTTC.

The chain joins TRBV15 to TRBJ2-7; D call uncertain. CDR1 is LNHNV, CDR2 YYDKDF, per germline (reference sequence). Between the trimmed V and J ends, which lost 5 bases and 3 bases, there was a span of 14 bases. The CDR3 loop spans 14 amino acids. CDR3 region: CATSLSMEFYEQYF. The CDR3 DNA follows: TGTGCCACCAGCCTCTCAATGGAGTTCTACGAGCAGTACTTC.

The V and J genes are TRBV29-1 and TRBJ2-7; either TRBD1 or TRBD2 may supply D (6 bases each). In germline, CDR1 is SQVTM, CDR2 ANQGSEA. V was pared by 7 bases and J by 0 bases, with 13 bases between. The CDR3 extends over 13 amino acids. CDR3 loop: CSERGRSSYEQYV. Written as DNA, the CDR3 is TGCAGCGAAAGGGGGAGGAGCTCCTACGAGCAGTACGTC.

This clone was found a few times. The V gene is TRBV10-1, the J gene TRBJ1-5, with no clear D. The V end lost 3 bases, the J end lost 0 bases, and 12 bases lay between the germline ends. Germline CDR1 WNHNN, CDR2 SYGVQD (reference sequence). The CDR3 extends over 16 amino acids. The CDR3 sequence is CASSDPGEYSNQPQHF. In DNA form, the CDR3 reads TGCGCCAGCAGTGACCCCGGAGAGTATAGCAATCAGCCCCAGCATTTT.

As DNA, the CDR3 is TGTGCCAGCAGCCCTAGTCGGGCCCGCTTAGCCAAAAACATTCAGTACTTC. It yields the protein CASSPSRARLAKNIQYF. The rearrangement uses TRBV11-2 and TRBJ2-4, with D unresolved. The CDR3 extends over 17 amino acids. Germline values: CDR1 SGHAT, CDR2 FQNNGV. V lost 5 bases and J lost 0, with 17 bases in between. Together with reference TRBV11-2 and TRBJ2-4, the CDR3 gives the full variable domain: EAGVAQSPRYKIIEKRQSVAFWCNPISGHATLYWYQQILGQGPKLLIQFQNNGVVDDSQLPKDRFSAERLKGVDSTLKIQPAKLEDSAVYLCASSPSRARLAKNIQYFGAGTRLSVL.

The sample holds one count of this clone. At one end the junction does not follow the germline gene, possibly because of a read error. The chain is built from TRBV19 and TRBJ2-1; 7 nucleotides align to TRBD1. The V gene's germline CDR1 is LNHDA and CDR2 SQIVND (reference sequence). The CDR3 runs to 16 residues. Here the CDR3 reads CAISDRARSSYNEQFF. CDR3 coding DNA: TGTGCCATTAGTGACAGGGCTCGGAGCTCCTACAATGAGCAGTTCTTC.

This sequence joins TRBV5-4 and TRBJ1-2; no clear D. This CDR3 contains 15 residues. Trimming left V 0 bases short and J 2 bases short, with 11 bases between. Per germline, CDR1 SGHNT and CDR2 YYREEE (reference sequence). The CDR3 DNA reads TGTGCCAGCAGCTTGGGGACGTCGTCGAACTATGGCTACACCTTC. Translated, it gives CASSLGTSSNYGYTF.

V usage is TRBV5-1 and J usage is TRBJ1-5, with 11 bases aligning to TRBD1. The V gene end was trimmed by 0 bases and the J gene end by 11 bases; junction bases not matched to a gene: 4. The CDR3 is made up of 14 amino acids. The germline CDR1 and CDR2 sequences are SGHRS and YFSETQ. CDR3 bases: TGCGCCAGCAGCTTGGAGGGACAGGGGGAGGCCCAGCATTTT. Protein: CASSLEGQGEAQHF.

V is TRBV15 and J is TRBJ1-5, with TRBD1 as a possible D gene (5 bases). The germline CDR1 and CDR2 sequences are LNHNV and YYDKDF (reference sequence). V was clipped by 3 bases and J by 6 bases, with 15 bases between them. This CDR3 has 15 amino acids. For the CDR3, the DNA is TGTGCCACCAGCAGGGGACCTCCCTATGGTCAGCCCCAGCATTTT. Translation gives CATSRGPPYGQPQHF.

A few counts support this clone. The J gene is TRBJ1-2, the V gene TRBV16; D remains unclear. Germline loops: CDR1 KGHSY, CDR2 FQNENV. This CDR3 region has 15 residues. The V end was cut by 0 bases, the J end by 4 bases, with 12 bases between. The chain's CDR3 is CASSQSNPAPYGYTF. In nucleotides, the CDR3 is TGTGCCAGCAGCCAATCGAATCCGGCCCCCTATGGCTACACCTTC.

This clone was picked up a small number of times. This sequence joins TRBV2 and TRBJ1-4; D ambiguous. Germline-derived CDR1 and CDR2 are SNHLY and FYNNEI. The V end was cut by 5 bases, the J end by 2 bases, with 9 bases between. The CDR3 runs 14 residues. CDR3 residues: CASSYRGTNEKLFF. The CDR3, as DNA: TGTGCCAGCAGTTATCGTGGGACTAATGAAAAACTGTTTTTT.

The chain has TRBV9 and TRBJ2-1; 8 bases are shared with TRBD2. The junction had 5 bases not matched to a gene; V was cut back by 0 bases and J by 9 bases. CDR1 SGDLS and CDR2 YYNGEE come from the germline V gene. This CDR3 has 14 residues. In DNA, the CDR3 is TGTGCCAGCAGCGTAGTATCCAGCGGGGGTGAGCAGTTCTTC. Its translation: CASSVVSSGGEQFF.